The entry that follows covers one T cell receptor beta chain sequence. The antigen remains unidentified. The CDR3 runs 16 residues. Germline lookup yields CDR1 SGHTA and CDR2 FQGTGA. Deletions cut 2 bases from V and 4 bases from J, with 14 bases between. The data stem from a study of blood T cells in healthy people across ages. Each sample yielded at least 6 million isolated PBMCs. The study's findings and limits: A greater number of naive CD4+ cells and higher diversity distinguished long-lived donors from aged donors.

A J-beta primer mix and a sample-barcoded 5' primer were used in a second PCR of about 6 to 12 cycles. TCRdb reanalysed the 5' RACE reads using MiXCR and keeps one entry per CDR3 protein. Of approximately 1,700,000 distinct CDR3 sequences listed, about two fifths were seen once; the top ten hold 20% to 25%. This TCR was sampled from a human donor in good health. The chain carries TRBV7-3 and TRBJ2-2; maybe TRBD2 (7 bases). Sequencing used blood. The DNA of the CDR3 is TGTGCCAGCAGCTTATCCGGGGGGCTTAGCACCGGGGAGCTGTTTTTT. This translates into CASSLSGGLSTGELFF.